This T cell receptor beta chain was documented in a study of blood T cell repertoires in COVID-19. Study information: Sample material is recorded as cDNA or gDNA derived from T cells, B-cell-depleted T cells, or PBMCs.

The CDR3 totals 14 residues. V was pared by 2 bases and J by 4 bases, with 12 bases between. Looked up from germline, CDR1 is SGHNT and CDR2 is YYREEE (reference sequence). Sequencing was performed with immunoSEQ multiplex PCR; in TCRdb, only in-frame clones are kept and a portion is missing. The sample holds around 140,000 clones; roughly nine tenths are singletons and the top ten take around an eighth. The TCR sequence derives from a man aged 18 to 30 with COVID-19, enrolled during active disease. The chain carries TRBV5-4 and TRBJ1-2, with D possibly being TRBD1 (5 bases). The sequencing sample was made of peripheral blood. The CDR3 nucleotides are TGTGCCAGCAGCTTCATAGGGGCGACCTATGGCTACACCTTC. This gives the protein CASSFIGATYGYTF. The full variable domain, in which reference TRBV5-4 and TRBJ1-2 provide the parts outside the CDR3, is ETGVTQSPTHLIKTRGQQVTLRCSSQSGHNTVSWYQQALGQGPQFIFQYYREEENGRGNFPPRFSGLQFPNYSSELNVNALELDDSALYLCASSFIGATYGYTFGSGTRLTVV.